A single sample gave rise to the 5 T cell receptor beta chains below, sequenced in a study of T cell responses to AZD1222 COVID-19 vaccine. TCRdb's table, derived via immunoSEQ multiplex PCR, lists solely in-frame clones and lacks some. The top ten clones hold roughly 5% of a sample with about 150,000 clones, around nine tenths of them seen once. Here the sequenced sample was peripheral blood, taken on day 0 of AZD1222 vaccination. Receptors originate from an adult in good health.

The chain joins TRBV5-1 to TRBJ1-2; 10 bases align to TRBD1. The CDR3 is made up of 16 amino acids. Germline V lookup: CDR1 SGHRS, CDR2 YFSETQ. J gave up 4 bases and V 4 bases, and 10 bases lay outside the gene matches. The CDR3 nucleotides read TGCGCCAGCAGCACAACCCGGGACAGGGGAGCCTATGGCTACACCTTC. It encodes CASSTTRDRGAYGYTF. Complete variable domain (other parts from reference TRBV5-1 and TRBJ1-2): KAGVTQTPRYLIKTRGQQVTLSCSPISGHRSVSWYQQTPGQGLQFLFEYFSETQRNKGNFPGRFSGRQFSNSRSEMNVSTLELGDSALYLCASSTTRDRGAYGYTFGSGTRLTVV.

The genes are TRBV28 and TRBJ2-1; 11 positions match TRBD1. Germline CDR1 and CDR2: MDHEN and SYDVKM. This CDR3 has 14 amino acids. Trimming removed 2 bases from V and 8 bases from J; junction bases left unmatched: 2. This CDR3 is CASSLRDRGYEQFF. The CDR3 DNA is TGTGCCAGCAGTTTACGGGACAGGGGGTATGAGCAGTTCTTC.

This clone was observed a single time. The V and J genes are TRBV9 and TRBJ1-2; D ambiguous. Trimming removed 0 bases from V and 0 bases from J, with 3 bases in between. Germline CDR1 reads SGDLS; CDR2 reads YYNGEE. This CDR3 contains 13 residues. The CDR3 bases are TGTGCCAGCAGCGTAGTACCTAACTATGGCTACACCTTC. Protein product: CASSVVPNYGYTF.

The chain carries TRBV27 and TRBJ1-6, with D possibly matching TRBD1 (5 bases). The V end was cut by 8 bases, the J end by 12 bases, with 29 bases between. Germline CDR1 and CDR2: MNHEY and SMNVEV (reference sequence). CDR3 length equals 17 residues. The CDR3 reads CASSPAGGDAGFVPLHF. The CDR3 coding sequence is TGTGCCAGCTCCCCCGCCGGTGGGGACGCGGGGTTTGTACCCCTCCACTTT.

This sequence joins TRBV7-8 and TRBJ2-3; a weak D match, TRBD1 (5 bases). There are 17 residues in the CDR3. In germline, CDR1 is SGHVS, CDR2 FQNEAQ. Trimming removed 1 base from V and 1 base from J, with 15 bases in between. Here the CDR3 DNA reads TGTGCCAGCAGCTTAGTATCCATTTGGGGCGGCACAGATACGCAGTATTTT. Translated: CASSLVSIWGGTDTQYF.